This entry is about one TCR beta chain. This sample is drawn from a study of blood T cell repertoires in COVID-19. The CDR3 spans 16 residues. The V segment lost 5 bases and the J segment 6 bases; nucleotides outside the gene matches: 14. Germline V gene sequence: CDR1 MGHDK, CDR2 SYGVNS. The protocol was immunoSEQ multiplex PCR, while the TCRdb copy is restricted to in-frame clones and leaves out a portion. The sample has under 100,000 clones; roughly 90% are singletons. This chain links TRBV25-1 with TRBJ2-7; 9 nucleotides line up with TRBD1. The sequenced sample was peripheral blood. This receptor was obtained from a man between 45 and 60 years old with active COVID-19. The CDR3, as DNA: TGTGCCAGCAGTCCAATGGGGGGACAGGGTAAAGGCGAGCAGTACTTC. Translated: CASSPMGGQGKGEQYF.